Listed below are T cell receptor beta chains from one sample, sequenced in a study of regulatory T cells in long-lasting Graves disease. MiXCR, applied by TCRdb to the multiplex PCR reads, yields one record per CDR3 protein. The sample contains roughly 500,000 distinct CDR3 sequences, around 20% of which appear only once. The sequenced sample was peripheral blood mononuclear cells (PBMCs), obtained when the disease was refractory, from a patient treated with antithyroid drugs. The receptors come from a female donor with Graves disease. Each CDR3 is given with its conserved first and last residue. Fields, in order: J gene, V gene, clone size, CDR3 protein. Not every row has a clone size; where given, it reads once, few, many or a size class.

TRBJ2-5 TRBV5-6 - CASSPRANVEAQYF
TRBJ2-1 TRBV15 - CATSRDHVGQGGNEQFF
TRBJ2-7 TRBV7-9 - CASSRNQYEQYF
TRBJ2-7 TRBV2 many CASSEQGPTYEQYF
TRBJ1-2 TRBV4-1 few CASSQGRRYTF
TRBJ2-1 TRBV27 few CASSFGQGGGNEQFF
TRBJ2-1 TRBV9 - CASSYDRAQGGQFF
TRBJ2-7 TRBV29-1 - CSVRRGAREQYF
TRBJ2-5 TRBV7-2 - CASSAMELRWTQYF
TRBJ2-1 TRBV24-1 - CATSEGGWDEQFF
TRBJ1-2 TRBV5-1 - CASSLVLEIRTGEDYGYTF
TRBJ2-7 TRBV15 - CATSRSSGPPGYEQYF
TRBJ1-1 TRBV13 - CASLLYRGDTEAFF
TRBJ1-5 TRBV20-1 - CSASRDSNQPQHF
TRBJ2-2 TRBV6-5 many CASRYYGGTGELFF
TRBJ1-2 TRBV20-1 few CSARGQGGSIGYTF
TRBJ1-5 TRBV30 few CAWSVQTLWAYQPQHF
TRBJ2-5 TRBV6-5 many CASSYDEYEETQYF
TRBJ1-1 TRBV6-2/TRBV6-3 few CASSYYRGTEAFF
TRBJ2-7 TRBV6-5 many CASSYSGLADSYEQYF
TRBJ2-6 TRBV30 - CAWRISGANVLTF
TRBJ2-1 TRBV2 - CASSEAGGRAYNEQFF
TRBJ2-6 TRBV27 many CASRGLAGGSGANVLTF
TRBJ2-2 TRBV2 many CASSVGQGMSGELFF
TRBJ2-3 TRBV5-1 - CASSPERTADTQYF
TRBJ1-5 TRBV27 many CASSFKNSNQPQHF
TRBJ1-4 TRBV4-1 few CASSQTLGTSAEKLFF
TRBJ1-2 TRBV20-1 - CSAPTGWGYYGYTF
TRBJ2-7 TRBV19 few CASSDLPDNSYEQYF
TRBJ1-6 TRBV12-3/TRBV12-4 many CASRDRADSPLHF
TRBJ2-5 TRBV18 few CASSPPSLRETQYF
TRBJ1-1 TRBV29-1 many CSVVQGNTEAFF
TRBJ1-5 TRBV28 - CASSLSPLKNSNQPQHF
TRBJ1-1 TRBV27 - CASSFSPYTEAFF
TRBJ1-1 TRBV28 many CASSPGTDEAFF
TRBJ2-7 TRBV10-3 - CAISDPGTPDYEQYF
TRBJ2-3 TRBV2 many CASSLGTVSTDTQYF
TRBJ2-7 TRBV2 many CASSADFSYEQYF
TRBJ2-7 TRBV5-1 - CASSRGTGSDSYEQYF
TRBJ2-6 TRBV19 many CASSIQGAGANVLTF
TRBJ2-1 TRBV3-1 - CASSQTSGISNEQFF
TRBJ2-7 TRBV7-2 few CASSLGTSGHEQYF
TRBJ2-4 TRBV6-2/TRBV6-3 few CASSYRTEAKNIQYF
TRBJ2-7 TRBV7-9 - CASSVDVGGSYEQYF
TRBJ1-1 TRBV28 many CASSTDTGIHGAFF
TRBJ2-7 TRBV11-2 few CANSFEGGPVYEQYF
TRBJ1-2 TRBV19 - CASNEPGTGGSYGYTF
TRBJ2-7 TRBV19 many CASSIGGDEQYF
TRBJ1-1 TRBV12-3/TRBV12-4 many CASRTGGIRTEAFF
TRBJ2-2 TRBV7-6 many CASSPRAGANTGELFF
TRBJ2-5 TRBV6-1 - CASRRGRDRRETQYF